The 8 T cell receptor beta chains below come from one sample, sequenced in a study of shared clonotypes between healthy human individuals. Produced via immunoSEQ multiplex PCR; TCRdb's table is partial and in-frame only. The data hold hundreds of thousands of clones, with about 95% observed a single time. Terminally differentiated effector memory CD45RA+ cells were excluded from the naive CD8 cells, which were CD45RO-negative and positively selected for CCR7. The sequencing input was naive CD8+ T cells sorted from blood. These TCRs come from a woman under 40 in good health.

This chain joins TRBV27 and TRBJ2-5, with a possible D match to TRBD1 (5 bases). The DNA end favors TRBJ2-7, so the J call may be wrong. Germline loops: CDR1 MNHEY, CDR2 SMNVEV (reference sequence). The CDR3 spans 13 residues. The DNA of the CDR3 is TGTGCCAGCTTAGGGGCACCCGGATACGAGCAGTACTTC. Amino acids: CASLGAPGYEQYF.

The genes are TRBV13 and TRBJ1-2, with D tentatively TRBD1 (6 bases). CDR1 PRHDT and CDR2 FYEKMQ come from the germline V gene (reference sequence). This CDR3 comprises 13 residues. V was shortened by 6 bases and J by 7 bases, with 15 bases between the two germline ends. This CDR3 reads CASREGVGVGYTF. CDR3 nucleotide sequence: TGTGCCAGCAGAGAGGGGGTCGGCGTTGGCTACACCTTC.

V gene TRBV13 combines with J gene TRBJ2-5; tentatively, D is TRBD1 (5 bases). Gene TRBJ2-7 matches the end of the DNA better, so the J call may be wrong. This CDR3 has 12 amino acids. In germline, CDR1 is PRHDT, CDR2 FYEKMQ (reference sequence). The CDR3 sequence is CASSSDSYEQYF. CDR3 DNA: TGTGCCAGCAGCTCAGACAGCTACGAGCAGTACTTC.

This sequence joins TRBV5-1 and TRBJ2-7; TRBD2 matches at 8 bases. The CDR3 runs to 15 residues. CDR1 is SGHRS, CDR2 YFSETQ, per germline. V was clipped by 2 bases and J by 3 bases; unmatched bases: 7. The CDR3 region is CASSLHKREGYEQYF. In nucleotides, the CDR3 is TGCGCCAGCAGCTTACATAAACGGGAGGGCTACGAGCAGTACTTC.

In DNA, the CDR3 is TGTGCCAGCAATGGGATGGGGACAGGGGGCATCCACACTGAAGCTTTCTTT. Residues: CASNGMGTGGIHTEAFF. The chain recombines TRBV2 with TRBJ1-1, with 12 bases fitting TRBD1. CDR3 length equals 17 residues. Germline V gene lookup returns CDR1 SNHLY and CDR2 FYNNEI. The V segment lost 7 bases and the J segment 3 bases; nucleotides outside the gene matches: 12. Filled out from reference TRBV2 and TRBJ1-1, the complete variable domain reads EPEVTQTPSHQVTQMGQEVILRCVPISNHLYFYWYRQILGQKVEFLVSFYNNEISEKSEIFDDQFSVERPDGSNFTLKIRSTKLEDSAMYFCASNGMGTGGIHTEAFFGQGTRLTVV.

The chain uses TRBV29-1 and TRBJ1-1; the match to TRBD1 covers 9 bases. Trimming removed 7 bases from V and 3 bases from J; junction bases left unmatched: 3. This CDR3 is built from 12 residues. Germline V gives CDR1 SQVTM, CDR2 ANQGSEA. CDR3 in DNA: TGCAGCGCACGGACAGGGGACACTGAAGCTTTCTTT. Translating gives CSARTGDTEAFF. The whole variable domain, filled in from reference TRBV29-1 and TRBJ1-1, reads SAVISQKPSRDICQRGTSLTIQCQVDSQVTMMFWYRQQPGQSLTLIATANQGSEATYESGFVIDKFPISRPNLTFSTLTVSNMSPEDSSIYLCSARTGDTEAFFGQGTRLTVV.

V and J are TRBV27 and TRBJ1-1; perhaps TRBD1 as D (5 bases). Trimming left V 6 bases short and J 1 base short, with 12 bases between. The germline CDR1 and CDR2 sequences are MNHEY and SMNVEV (reference sequence). The CDR3 totals 14 residues. The CDR3 DNA reads as TGTGCCAGCAGCGACAGTACACGGAACACTGAAGCTTTCTTT. Translating it yields CASSDSTRNTEAFF.

V is TRBV28 and J is TRBJ2-5, with D unresolved. Germline V gives CDR1 MDHEN, CDR2 SYDVKM. The CDR3 contains 15 residues. V was cut by 1 base and J by 1 base, with 10 bases left in between. Here the CDR3 DNA reads TGTGCCAGCAGTTTATCAGGCGCGGCCCAAGAGACCCAGTACTTC. It translates to CASSLSGAAQETQYF.